This TCR beta chain was profiled in a study of response to subunit inactivated influenza vaccine. The study's findings and limits: Few additional T cells are recruited per seasonal influenza vaccination, authors suggested.

CDR3 size: 13 residues. Trimming removed 6 bases at V and 2 bases at J, with 10 bases between. Germline V gene lookup returns CDR1 SGHAT and CDR2 FQDESV (reference sequence). MiXCR, run by TCRdb on the RT-PCR reads, gives a single entry per CDR3 protein. The sample includes around 520,000 distinct CDR3 sequences, 25% seen only once; the top ten take 1.5% to 2%. The table lists this clonotype with a few counts. Antigen specificity is unknown. The V call is TRBV11-1, the J call TRBJ2-5; tentatively, D is TRBD2 (5 bases). This clonotype originated in a man aged 45 to 65 who received an inactivated influenza vaccine. Sequencing was performed on CD4+ T cells sorted from PBMCs, taken about 5 days after vaccination. The CDR3 DNA sequence: TGTGCCAGCAGTCGTCGGACTCAAGAGACCCAGTACTTC. Protein product: CASSRRTQETQYF. Together with reference TRBV11-1 and TRBJ2-5, the CDR3 gives the full variable domain: EAEVAQSPRYKITEKSQAVAFWCDPISGHATLYWYRQILGQGPELLVQFQDESVVDDSQLPKDRFSAERLKGVDSTLKIQPAELGDSAMYLCASSRRTQETQYFGPGTRLLVL.